This entry lists 11 T cell receptor beta chains sequenced from one sample in a study of T cells in lung cancer brain metastases. Profiling relied on immunoSEQ multiplex PCR, and the TCRdb table lists in-frame clones only, not all of them. The sample shows roughly 720 clones, 85% to 95% of them seen only once. Sequenced sample: tumor tissue from the primary lung tumor. The receptors here all came from a woman aged 70-85 years with non-small cell lung cancer.

This clone occurred a few times. The V gene is TRBV14, the J gene TRBJ2-3; TRBD1 aligns across 10 bases. J gave up 4 bases and V 1 base, and 5 bases lay outside the gene matches. The CDR3 loop spans 16 amino acids. Per the germline V gene, CDR1 is SGHDN and CDR2 is FVKESK. CDR3 residues: CASSQVETGGSDTQYF. The CDR3 bases are TGTGCCAGCAGCCAAGTTGAGACAGGGGGCTCAGATACGCAGTATTTT. Full variable domain (outside the CDR3, taken from reference TRBV14 and TRBJ2-3): EAGVTQFPSHSVIEKGQTVTLRCDPISGHDNLYWYRRVMGKEIKFLLHFVKESKQDESGMPNNRFLAERTGGTYSTLKVQPAELEDSGVYFCASSQVETGGSDTQYFGPGTRLTVL.

This sequence joins TRBV30 and TRBJ2-5; no firm D call. The V gene lost 1 base and the J gene lost 4 bases, with 13 bases spanning the gap. The germline V gene has CDR1 GTSNPN and CDR2 SVGIG (reference sequence). CDR3 length: 14 residues. CDR3 DNA: TGTGCCTGGAGTGAGGGCAGGTTCGGAGAGACCCAGTACTTC. Translated: CAWSEGRFGETQYF.

The chain links TRBV7-8 to TRBJ1-1, with 7 bases aligning to TRBD1. The J segment lost 1 base and the V segment lost 5 bases, leaving 1 base of the junction unmatched. The germline gives CDR1 SGHVS, CDR2 FQNEAQ. The CDR3 has 13 amino acids. CDR3 in DNA: TGTGCCAGCAGCCAGGGGGGGAACACTGAAGCTTTCTTT. It specifies CASSQGGNTEAFF.

The chain links TRBV5-6 to TRBJ2-5; D is perhaps TRBD2 (7 bases). This CDR3 has 13 amino acids. Germline V lookup: CDR1 SGHDT, CDR2 YYEEEE. Trimming pared 2 bases from V and 4 bases from J, leaving 9 bases between. The chain's CDR3 is CASSLRGGETQYF. The CDR3 DNA is TGTGCCAGCAGCTTAAGGGGGGGAGAGACCCAGTACTTC.

The J gene is TRBJ2-3, the V gene TRBV6-6, with TRBD1 matching over 9 bases. CDR3 size: 15 residues. The V gene end was trimmed by 2 bases and the J gene end by 4 bases; junction bases not matched to a gene: 4. Germline loops: CDR1 MNHNY, CDR2 SVGAGI (reference sequence). CDR3 protein: CASSYGTGNADTQYF. In DNA form, the CDR3 reads TGTGCCAGCAGTTACGGGACAGGGAACGCAGATACGCAGTATTTT.

The chain is built from TRBV19 and TRBJ2-7; the match to TRBD1 covers 9 bases. CDR1 and CDR2 from the germline V gene are LNHDA and SQIVND (reference sequence). V lost 5 bases to trimming and J lost 6 bases; unmatched junction nucleotides: 8. The CDR3 sequence is 14 residues long. DNA of the CDR3: TGTGCCAGTAGTCCGACAGGGGGATTCGGCGAGCAGTACTTC. This gives the protein CASSPTGGFGEQYF.

The chain recombines TRBV7-2 with TRBJ2-7; 10 nucleotides agree with TRBD2. Looked up from germline, CDR1 is SGHTA and CDR2 is FQGNSA. V lost 5 bases to trimming and J lost 2 bases; unmatched junction nucleotides: 9. The CDR3 sequence is 16 residues long. The CDR3 region has the DNA TGTGCCAGCAGCGCCCCTCAGCGGGGGGGCCCCTACGAGCAGTACTTC. Amino acid sequence: CASSAPQRGGPYEQYF.

The rearrangement uses TRBV5-1 and TRBJ2-3; D is unclear. The length of the CDR3 is 11 residues. Germline lookup yields CDR1 SGHRS and CDR2 YFSETQ. V lost 0 bases to trimming and J lost 5 bases, with 1 base between them. CDR3 DNA: TGCGCCAGCAGCTTGGAAGATACGCAGTATTTT. Protein sequence: CASSLEDTQYF.

This clone was observed once. This chain uses TRBV5-1 with TRBJ2-5; D is uncertain. Per germline, CDR1 SGHRS and CDR2 YFSETQ. This CDR3 contains 13 residues. Trimming took off 0 bases at V and 2 bases at J, with 5 bases between the two ends. CDR3 DNA sequence: TGCGCCAGCAGCTTGGAACAGCAAGAGACCCAGTACTTC. The encoded protein is CASSLEQQETQYF.

The chain joins TRBV19 to TRBJ2-7, with 11 nucleotides matching TRBD1. This CDR3 has 16 residues. The germline gives CDR1 LNHDA, CDR2 SQIVND (reference sequence). The V and J ends lost 6 bases and 3 bases, in that order; junction bases with no gene match: 10. CDR3 DNA: TGTGCCAGTAGCCGGGACGCGGGACAGGGGGGCTACGAGCAGTACTTC. Amino acids: CASSRDAGQGGYEQYF.

The chain carries TRBV19 and TRBJ2-3; D may be TRBD1 (6 bases). The CDR3 totals 14 residues. CDR1 is LNHDA, CDR2 SQIVND, per germline (reference sequence). V shed 6 bases and J shed 2 bases, with 12 bases lying between them. CDR3 region: CASSQPGDTDTQYF. In DNA form, the CDR3 reads TGTGCCAGTAGCCAACCAGGGGACACAGATACGCAGTATTTT.